Given below is one TCR beta chain in context. Its antigen is unidentified. This record belongs to a study of T cells in Graves' hyperthyroidism and ophthalmopathy. Study-level results: Most thyroid clonotypes expanded above 0.001 were also detected in blood.

The CDR3 sequence is 18 residues long. Unmatched junction bases numbered 16, after V lost 10 bases and J lost 2 bases. The germline CDR1 and CDR2 sequences are SNHLY and FYNNEI. TCR beta CDR3 regions were amplified from RNA. Using the HTBI primer set, a first-round RT-PCR was run on the TCR CDR3. TCRdb redid the calling of the multiplex PCR reads with MiXCR, one entry per CDR3 protein. This sample has some 350,000 distinct CDR3 sequences, with 15% to 19% found just once. The TCR originated in a woman between 18 and 29 years old with Graves' hyperthyroidism that later progressed to Graves' ophthalmopathy. Sequences were obtained from blood. The chain has TRBV2 and TRBJ2-7, with 14 bases lining up with TRBD2. This CDR3 reads CAITGPTGTSGSPYEQYF. In nucleotides, the CDR3 is TGTGCCATCACCGGGCCAACCGGGACTAGCGGGAGCCCCTACGAGCAGTACTTC.